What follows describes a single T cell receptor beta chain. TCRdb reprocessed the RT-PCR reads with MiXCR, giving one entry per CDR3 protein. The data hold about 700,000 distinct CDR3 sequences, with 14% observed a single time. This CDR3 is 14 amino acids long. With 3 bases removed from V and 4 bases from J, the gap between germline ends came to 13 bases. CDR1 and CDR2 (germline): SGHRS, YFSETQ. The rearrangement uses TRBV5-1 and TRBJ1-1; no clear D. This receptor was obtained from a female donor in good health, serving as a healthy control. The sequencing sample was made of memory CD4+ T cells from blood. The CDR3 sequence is CASSSFFEGTEAFF. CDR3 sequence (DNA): TGCGCCAGCAGCTCATTTTTTGAGGGCACTGAAGCTTTCTTT. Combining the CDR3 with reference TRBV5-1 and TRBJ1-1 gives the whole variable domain KAGVTQTPRYLIKTRGQQVTLSCSPISGHRSVSWYQQTPGQGLQFLFEYFSETQRNKGNFPGRFSGRQFSNSRSEMNVSTLELGDSALYLCASSSFFEGTEAFFGQGTRLTVV.